The 9 T cell receptor beta chains reported below all come from one sample, sequenced in a study of cytomegalovirus exposure and HLA in healthy donors. PCR employed 60 Vbeta and 13 Jbeta primers. The protocol was immunoSEQ multiplex PCR, while the TCRdb copy is restricted to in-frame clones and leaves out a portion. This sample has 70,000 to 75,000 clones, with roughly 78% found just once. The source material was PBMCs. These receptors came from a middle-aged woman in good health and CMV-seropositive.

The chain has TRBV11-2 and TRBJ2-7; D is perhaps TRBD2 (5 bases). The CDR3 is 13 residues long. With 5 bases removed from V and 3 bases from J, the gap between germline ends came to 11 bases. CDR1 SGHAT and CDR2 FQNNGV come from the germline V gene. The chain's CDR3 is CASSLSGSYEQYF. The CDR3 DNA follows: TGTGCCAGCAGCCTTTCGGGGAGCTACGAGCAGTACTTC. Together with reference TRBV11-2 and TRBJ2-7, the CDR3 gives the full variable domain: EAGVAQSPRYKIIEKRQSVAFWCNPISGHATLYWYQQILGQGPKLLIQFQNNGVVDDSQLPKDRFSAERLKGVDSTLKIQPAKLEDSAVYLCASSLSGSYEQYFGPGTRLTVT.

As regards this clone: Other nucleotide sequences in the sample specify the same CDR3. The V and J genes are TRBV2 and TRBJ2-3; 8 nucleotides match TRBD1. The CDR3 totals 14 residues. CDR1 is SNHLY and CDR2 is FYNNEI in the germline V gene. J lost 0 bases, V lost 10 bases, and 6 bases had no gene match. Here the CDR3 reads CANKRQGSTDTQYF. DNA for the CDR3: TGTGCCAACAAAAGACAGGGGAGCACAGATACGCAGTATTTT.

The gene calls are TRBV5-4 and TRBJ1-4; TRBD1 matches 7 bases. The junction had 15 bases not matched to a gene; V was cut back by 3 bases and J by 7 bases. Germline loops: CDR1 SGHNT, CDR2 YYREEE (reference sequence). CDR3 size: 17 residues. The CDR3 coding sequence is TGTGCCAGCAGCTCGAGGAGGGGATCCCAGGGGGGTGAAAAACTGTTTTTT. Encoded protein: CASSSRRGSQGGEKLFF.

J is TRBJ2-3 and V is TRBV6-6, with D possibly being TRBD2 (6 bases). Trimming took 4 bases from V and 1 from J, leaving 9 bases between them. Germline loops: CDR1 MNHNY, CDR2 SVGAGI (reference sequence). The CDR3 totals 14 residues. CDR3 bases: TGTGCCAGCAGTTTCGGGGGACGCACAGATACGCAGTATTTT. Encoded protein: CASSFGGRTDTQYF.

The chain has TRBV6-1 and TRBJ1-6; 7 bases are shared with TRBD1. V was pared by 4 bases and J by 0 bases, with 6 bases of the junction left unmatched. In germline, CDR1 is MNHNS, CDR2 SASEGT. The CDR3 contains 17 residues. CDR3 protein: CASSGRDRISYNSPLHF. CDR3 DNA sequence: TGTGCCAGCAGTGGCCGGGACAGAATCTCCTATAATTCACCCCTCCACTTT.

The DNA of the CDR3 is TGTGCCAGCACCTCACGAGGCAATCAGCCCCAGCATTTT. Its protein product is CASTSRGNQPQHF. The chain uses TRBV2 and TRBJ1-5, with no clear D. Looked up from germline, CDR1 is SNHLY and CDR2 is FYNNEI. This CDR3 has 13 amino acids. Trimming shortened V by 7 bases and J by 2 bases, and 9 bases separated the two germline ends.

The V and J genes are TRBV7-9 and TRBJ1-1, with a possible D match to TRBD1 (5 bases). V was clipped by 1 base and J by 3 bases, with 9 bases between them. CDR1 and CDR2 (germline): SEHNR, FQNEAQ (reference sequence). This CDR3 comprises 14 residues. In DNA, the CDR3 is TGTGCCAGCAGCTTAGGGGGAGGGGACACTGAAGCTTTCTTT. As protein: CASSLGGGDTEAFF.

The rearrangement uses TRBV4-2 and TRBJ1-4; D is undetermined. Germline CDR1 reads LGHNA; CDR2 reads YNFKEQ. The CDR3 runs to 14 residues. The ends were cut back, 1 base at V and 3 bases at J, with 6 bases in the middle. As DNA, the CDR3 is TGTGCCAGCAGCCAAGGGAGGGCTAATGAAAAACTGTTTTTT. Protein: CASSQGRANEKLFF.

The chain links TRBV19 to TRBJ2-3; TRBD2 aligns across 12 bases. V was pared by 10 bases and J by 4 bases, with 3 bases of the junction left unmatched. The germline V gene encodes CDR1 LNHDA and CDR2 SQIVND (reference sequence). This CDR3 comprises 13 residues. CDR3 nucleotide sequence: TGTGCCACTAGCGGGGGGGCCCCAGATACGCAGTATTTT. As protein: CATSGGAPDTQYF.